Listed here are 14 T cell receptor beta chains from one sample, sequenced in a study of blood T cell repertoires in COVID-19. The table came from immunoSEQ multiplex PCR; TCRdb's copy has only in-frame clones and leaves some out. The sample includes about 280,000 clones, approximately 90% seen only once; the top ten take 2% to 2.5%. Source material: peripheral blood. All receptors derive from a woman aged 50 to 60 who had recovered from COVID-19.

This sequence joins TRBV19 and TRBJ2-4, with a possible D match to TRBD2 (6 bases). Deletions cut 5 bases from V and 0 bases from J, with 14 bases between. Per the germline V gene, CDR1 is LNHDA and CDR2 is SQIVND (reference sequence). The CDR3 consists of 16 residues. CDR3 DNA sequence: TGTGCCAGTAGTGAACACCCGGGACTAGCCAAAAACATTCAGTACTTC. It translates to CASSEHPGLAKNIQYF.

The J gene is TRBJ1-1, the V gene TRBV29-1; a weak D match, TRBD1 (6 bases). Trimming cost V 6 bases and J 0 bases, with 20 bases left between them. CDR3 length: 16 amino acids. From germline, CDR1 is SQVTM and CDR2 ANQGSEA. The chain's CDR3 is CSVGPGEIWMNTEAFF. The CDR3 DNA follows: TGCAGCGTCGGTCCAGGGGAGATATGGATGAACACTGAAGCTTTCTTT.

This sequence joins TRBV5-1 and TRBJ1-1, with D possibly being TRBD1 (5 bases). The CDR3 runs 13 residues. Germline V gene data show CDR1 as SGHRS and CDR2 as YFSETQ. V gave up 4 bases and J gave up 4 bases, with 11 bases separating them. CDR3 sequence reads: CASSPQGFTEAFF. The DNA for the CDR3 is TGCGCCAGCAGCCCTCAGGGATTCACTGAAGCTTTCTTT.

As to this clone: One end of the junction is discordant with germline, which a read error may explain. The rearrangement uses TRBV5-6 and TRBJ1-1; 9 bases align to TRBD1. CDR1 and CDR2 from the germline V gene are SGHDT and YYEEEE. This CDR3 has 13 amino acids. As DNA, the CDR3 is TGTGCCAGCAGATACGGACAGGGGCTACGGTTAATCTTT. Encoded protein: CASRYGQGLRLIF.

The chain has TRBV7-2 and TRBJ2-1; 12 bases agree with TRBD2. The CDR3 length is 19 residues. The V and J ends lost 2 bases and 0 bases, in that order; junction bases with no gene match: 8. Germline V gene data show CDR1 as SGHTA and CDR2 as FQGNSA. CDR3 nucleotides: TGTGCCAGCAGCTTAATACTAGCGGGGGGCCATAGCTCCTACAATGAGCAGTTCTTC. Translating gives CASSLILAGGHSSYNEQFF.

This sequence joins TRBV7-2 and TRBJ1-2; TRBD1 aligns across 7 bases. Looked up from germline, CDR1 is SGHTA and CDR2 is FQGNSA. J lost 6 bases, V lost 7 bases, and 11 bases had no gene match. This CDR3 spans 14 amino acids. The CDR3 reads CASTPFPTGHGYTF. CDR3 sequence (DNA): TGTGCCAGCACCCCTTTCCCGACAGGGCATGGCTACACCTTC. Together with reference TRBV7-2 and TRBJ1-2, the CDR3 gives the full variable domain: GAGVSQSPSNKVTEKGKDVELRCDPISGHTALYWYRQSLGQGLEFLIYFQGNSAPDKSGLPSDRFSAERTGGSVSTLTIQRTQQEDSAVYLCASTPFPTGHGYTFGSGTRLTVV.

The J gene is TRBJ1-2, the V gene TRBV2; 7 positions match TRBD1. Germline V gene lookup returns CDR1 SNHLY and CDR2 FYNNEI. The CDR3 consists of 16 residues. J lost 7 bases, V lost 3 bases, and 14 bases had no gene match. The CDR3 is CASSDYRGLGWGGYTF. CDR3 DNA sequence: TGTGCCAGCAGTGATTACAGGGGCTTAGGTTGGGGTGGCTACACCTTC.

This clone showed up just once. CDR3 in amino acids: CASSIRRLAGGGITGELFF. In DNA, the CDR3 is TGTGCCAGTAGTATTCGGCGACTAGCGGGAGGGGGCATCACCGGGGAGCTGTTTTTT. The chain couples TRBV19 to TRBJ2-2, with TRBD2 identical over 14 bases. Germline V CDR1 and CDR2: LNHDA, SQIVND (reference sequence). The CDR3 is 19 residues long. With 3 bases clipped from V and 4 bases from J, the junction kept 10 bases outside the gene matches.

The gene calls are TRBV11-1 and TRBJ2-2, with a possible D match to TRBD2 (5 bases). This CDR3 has 16 amino acids. V shed 3 bases and J shed 0 bases, with 11 bases lying between them. Germline CDR1 is SGHAT and CDR2 is FQDESV (reference sequence). CDR3 coding DNA: TGTGCCAGCAGCTTCTGGACTGTAACGAACACCGGGGAGCTGTTTTTT. It translates to CASSFWTVTNTGELFF.

This clone showed up just once. V is TRBV7-2 and J is TRBJ2-3; 8 positions match TRBD2. V trimming: 0 bases; J trimming: 4 bases; junction bases outside the gene matches: 15. The CDR3 is 19 amino acids. In germline, CDR1 is SGHTA, CDR2 FQGNSA. In nucleotides, the CDR3 is TGTGCCAGCAGCTTAGCACCGGGACTAGTGAATAGTTTTGCAGATACGCAGTATTTT. Translating it yields CASSLAPGLVNSFADTQYF.

The V and J genes are TRBV2 and TRBJ1-1; possible D gene TRBD1, 5 bases. The CDR3 consists of 13 residues. V dropped 3 bases and J dropped 5 bases, with 10 bases sitting between them. Germline loops: CDR1 SNHLY, CDR2 FYNNEI. DNA of the CDR3: TGTGCCAGCAGTGATCAGGGTTTGACTGAAGCTTTCTTT. It yields the protein CASSDQGLTEAFF.

V and J are TRBV10-3 and TRBJ1-1; D is ambiguous. Germline V gene data show CDR1 as ENHRY and CDR2 as SYGVKD. This CDR3 region has 15 residues. The V and J ends lost 7 bases and 5 bases respectively, with 20 bases between them. CDR3 loop: CAIKRYGPRETEAFF. The CDR3 DNA is TGTGCCATCAAGAGATATGGTCCTCGGGAGACTGAAGCTTTCTTT.

This chain joins TRBV28 and TRBJ2-3; D is perhaps TRBD2 (7 bases). Trimming took 8 bases from V and 5 from J, leaving 29 bases between them. The CDR3 length is 18 residues. The V gene's germline CDR1 is MDHEN and CDR2 SYDVKM. CDR3 sequence: CASLKRGGSARGGDTQYF. In DNA, the CDR3 is TGTGCCAGCCTCAAGCGCGGTGGGTCCGCAAGGGGGGGAGATACGCAGTATTTT.

The J gene is TRBJ2-7, the V gene TRBV6-5; 9 nucleotides align to TRBD2. Losses at the gene ends were 8 bases for V and 2 bases for J; bases not matched to a gene: 7. From germline, CDR1 is MNHEY and CDR2 SVGAGI. The CDR3 has 14 amino acids. Written as DNA, the CDR3 is TGTGCCAGCGGCCCAGTAGCGGGAGCCTACGAGCAGTACTTC. Its translation: CASGPVAGAYEQYF.